The 10 T cell receptor beta chains in this list originate from one sample, sequenced in a study of OX40 agonist ivuxolimab in advanced cancers. The protocol was immunoSEQ multiplex PCR, while the TCRdb copy is restricted to in-frame clones and leaves out a portion. The table includes roughly 14,000 clones, over 75% detected once. The specimen was CD4+ or CD8+ T cells sorted from blood, collected in a trial of the OX40 agonist ivuxolimab. These receptors originate from an adult with an advanced solid tumor such as melanoma, head and neck, liver or kidney cancer.

This clone was seen a few times. The V and J genes are TRBV25-1 and TRBJ2-7; TRBD1 agrees at 7 bases. Germline V gene lookup returns CDR1 MGHDK and CDR2 SYGVNS. This CDR3 spans 11 amino acids. With 6 bases clipped from V and 4 bases from J, the junction kept 0 bases outside the gene matches. CDR3 DNA sequence: TGTGCCAGCAGACAGGGGTACGAGCAGTACTTC. Translating gives CASRQGYEQYF.

The CDR3 sequence is CASSGASGGRVRELFF. CDR3 sequence (DNA): TGCGCCAGCAGTGGGGCTAGCGGGGGCCGAGTCCGGGAGCTGTTTTTT. The chain employs TRBV10-1 and TRBJ2-2; 10 nucleotides match TRBD2. Trimming cost V 4 bases and J 9 bases; bases outside gene matches: 11. The CDR3 is made up of 16 amino acids. Germline assignment: CDR1 WNHNN and CDR2 SYGVQD (reference sequence).

A remark on this clone: A read error may account for a junction end that differs from germline. This chain joins TRBV7-6 and TRBJ2-7; tentatively, D is TRBD1 or TRBD2 (5 bases each). Germline CDR1 and CDR2: SGHVS and FNYEAQ. This CDR3 is 18 amino acids long. CDR3 sequence: CASSLALPGPQGVYEQYF. The CDR3 DNA is TGTGCCAGCAGCCTAGCTCTTCCGGGGCCTCAAGGAGTTTACGAGCAGTACTTC.

The chain's CDR3 is CASSPGLAGTDTQYF. The CDR3 nucleotides read TGTGCCAGCAGCCCTGGACTAGCTGGCACAGATACGCAGTATTTT. This chain uses TRBV9 with TRBJ2-3, with TRBD2 matching 8 bases. Germline V CDR1 and CDR2: SGDLS, YYNGEE. This CDR3 region has 15 residues. Unmatched junction bases numbered 5, after V lost 4 bases and J lost 1 base.

This clone was detected once. The rearrangement links TRBV27 to TRBJ1-2; 7 bases align to TRBD1. The CDR3 totals 13 residues. The germline V gene has CDR1 MNHEY and CDR2 SMNVEV (reference sequence). V trimming: 1 base; J trimming: 6 bases; junction bases outside the gene matches: 2. CDR3 DNA sequence: TGTGCCAGCAGTTTATTAGGGGGCGATGGCTACACCTTC. It specifies CASSLLGGDGYTF.

V gene TRBV6-5 combines with J gene TRBJ1-3; D ambiguous. The CDR3 is made up of 12 amino acids. Trimming took 5 bases from V and 2 from J, leaving 4 bases between them. Germline CDR1 reads MNHEY; CDR2 reads SVGAGI. CDR3 in amino acids: CASSQPGNTIYF. The DNA of the CDR3 is TGTGCCAGCAGTCAGCCTGGAAACACCATATATTTT.

The sample holds one count of this clone. The chain carries TRBV6-5 and TRBJ2-7; D is uncertain. The V and J ends lost 2 bases and 4 bases respectively, with 3 bases between them. Germline values: CDR1 MNHEY, CDR2 SVGAGI. The CDR3 contains 11 residues. The CDR3 DNA sequence: TGTGCCAGCAGTTACCAATACGAGCAGTACTTC. Its protein product is CASSYQYEQYF.

V usage is TRBV6-6 and J usage is TRBJ1-5; no clear D gene. Germline-derived CDR1 and CDR2 are MNHNY and SVGAGI (reference sequence). V was shortened by 5 bases and J by 4 bases, with 12 bases between the two germline ends. The CDR3 is made up of 14 amino acids. The CDR3 nucleotides read TGTGCCAGCAGTACATCGGGAATTAATCAGCCCCAGCATTTT. Translated: CASSTSGINQPQHF.

The chain couples TRBV10-3 to TRBJ1-4, with D hard to call. With 1 base removed from V and 5 bases from J, the gap between germline ends came to 14 bases. CDR1 is ENHRY and CDR2 is SYGVKD in the germline V gene. The CDR3 sequence is 16 residues long. CDR3 protein: CAISEWLTKRNEKLFF. As DNA, the CDR3 is TGTGCCATCAGTGAGTGGCTCACCAAAAGGAATGAAAAACTGTTTTTT.

CDR3 amino acids: CSVDRPGGLNTEAFF. In DNA, the CDR3 is TGCAGCGTTGATAGGCCAGGGGGATTGAACACTGAAGCTTTCTTT. V and J are TRBV29-1 and TRBJ1-1; 7 nucleotides match TRBD1. This CDR3 comprises 15 residues. V gave up 3 bases and J gave up 0 bases; unmatched junction bases: 7. The germline CDR1 and CDR2 sequences are SQVTM and ANQGSEA.